This passage covers 10 T cell receptor beta chains from one sample sequenced in a study of CD8+CD57+ T cells in acquired aplastic anemia. In patients chosen for sequencing, flow cytometry had shown CD8+CD57+ cell expansion. It was genomic DNA that served as the template for profiling TCR beta VDJ and CDR3. TCRdb reanalysed the reads using MiXCR and keeps one entry per CDR3 protein. The sample consists of around 200,000 distinct CDR3 sequences, 65% of them appearing once. Sample: sorted CD4+, CD8+, or CD8+CD57+ T cells (not recorded which) from PBMCs. The receptors were gathered from a human donor with aplastic anemia.

Regarding this clonotype: This could be a read error, since a much larger clone is one nucleotide away. The chain combines TRBV27 with TRBJ1-6, with TRBD1 as a possible D gene (5 bases). The CDR3 has 13 residues. The germline gives CDR1 MNHEY, CDR2 SMNVEV (reference sequence). This chain's CDR3 is CAISLGLRSPLHF. The CDR3 DNA follows: TGTGCCATCAGTTTGGGGCTTCGATCACCCCTCCACTTT.

The gene calls are TRBV20-1 and TRBJ2-2; 8 bases align to TRBD2. CDR3 length: 16 amino acids. Trimming took 6 bases from V and 4 from J; bases not matched to a gene: 13. Germline CDR1 and CDR2: DFQATT and SNEGSKA (reference sequence). For the CDR3, the DNA is TGCAGTGCCTCCGACTTGCGGGAGGCTCTCACCGGGGAGCTGTTTTTT. It encodes CSASDLREALTGELFF.

This clonotype occurred once. The chain joins TRBV7-9 to TRBJ1-1, with a weak D call TRBD1 (6 bases). The CDR3 extends over 15 amino acids. Germline CDR1 SEHNR, CDR2 FQNEAQ (reference sequence). Trimming shortened V by 3 bases and J by 1 base, and 12 bases separated the two germline ends. CDR3 in amino acids: CASSLGDRRNTEAFF. For the CDR3, the DNA is TGTGCCAGCAGCTTGGGAGACAGGAGGAACACTGAAGCTTTCTTT.

This clonotype has just a few counts. The V call is TRBV29-1, the J call TRBJ2-1; D is undetermined. The CDR3 consists of 11 residues. V was pared by 4 bases and J by 5 bases, with 6 bases between. Per the germline V gene, CDR1 is SQVTM and CDR2 is ANQGSEA. The CDR3 reads CSVGINNEQFF. The CDR3 DNA reads as TGCAGCGTTGGGATAAACAATGAGCAGTTCTTC.

This clonotype was seen only a few times. The CDR3 region has the DNA TGTGCCACCAGCAGAGCTCGGACAGGGGCTAATGAAAAACTGTTTTTT. Protein product: CATSRARTGANEKLFF. The chain recombines TRBV15 with TRBJ1-4; 9 nucleotides match TRBD1. V was clipped by 1 base and J by 3 bases; unmatched bases: 3. Germline loops: CDR1 LNHNV, CDR2 YYDKDF (reference sequence). The CDR3 sequence is 16 residues long.

V gene TRBV29-1 combines with J gene TRBJ2-7; the match to TRBD2 covers 12 bases. V dropped 1 base and J dropped 1; count of bases not matched to a gene: 2. The CDR3 consists of 15 residues. In germline, CDR1 is SQVTM, CDR2 ANQGSEA. CDR3 coding DNA: TGCAGCGTTGAAGGGGGACTAGCGGGTTCCTACGAGCAGTACTTC. This encodes CSVEGGLAGSYEQYF.

Remarks on this clonotype: The germline gene is not matched at one end of the junction; a read error may be the cause. This chain connects TRBV7-2 to TRBJ2-7; the D gene is possibly TRBD2 (6 bases). This CDR3 region has 14 residues. CDR1 is SGHTA, CDR2 FQGNSA, per germline. The CDR3 loop is CASSLAGRRYGQYF. The DNA of the CDR3 is TGTGCCAGCAGCTTGGCAGGGAGGAGATACGGGCAGTACTTC.

This sequence joins TRBV10-1 and TRBJ2-2; TRBD1 is a possible D gene (6 bases). Germline lookup yields CDR1 WNHNN and CDR2 SYGVQD (reference sequence). The CDR3 spans 16 residues. Trimming took off 11 bases at V and 3 bases at J, with 22 bases between the two ends. The CDR3 nucleotides are TGCGCCGCCCACCAGTCTTGGACAGATGACACCGGGGAGCTGTTTTTT. Translating it yields CAAHQSWTDDTGELFF.

The chain recombines TRBV29-1 with TRBJ2-3; D gene unclear. The germline CDR1 and CDR2 sequences are SQVTM and ANQGSEA. The CDR3 covers 16 residues. Trimming left V 7 bases short and J 15 bases short, with 35 bases between. The CDR3, as DNA: TGCAGCGCCTCTGACCCCCTCTATGACCTCACCGATACCCCCTATTTT. It translates to CSASDPLYDLTDTPYF.

The chain carries TRBV5-1 and TRBJ2-1, with D perhaps TRBD2 (5 bases). The CDR3 has 12 residues. V was clipped by 0 bases and J by 8 bases, with 6 bases between them. CDR1 is SGHRS and CDR2 is YFSETQ in the germline V gene. The CDR3 spells CASSLGGYEQFF. The CDR3 coding sequence is TGCGCCAGCAGCTTGGGAGGGTATGAGCAGTTCTTC.